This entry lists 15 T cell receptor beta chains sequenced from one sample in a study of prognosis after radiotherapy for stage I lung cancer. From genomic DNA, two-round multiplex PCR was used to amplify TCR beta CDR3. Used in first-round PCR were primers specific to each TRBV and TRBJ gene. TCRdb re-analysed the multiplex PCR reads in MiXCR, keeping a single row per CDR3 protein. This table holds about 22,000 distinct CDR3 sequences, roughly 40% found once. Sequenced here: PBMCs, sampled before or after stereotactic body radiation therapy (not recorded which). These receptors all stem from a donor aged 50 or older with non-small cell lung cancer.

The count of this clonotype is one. CDR3 region: CAWSVEAGGGDTQYF. The CDR3 coding sequence is TGTGCCTGGAGTGTCGAGGCAGGGGGAGGAGATACGCAGTATTTT. The chain combines TRBV30 with TRBJ2-3; a weak D match, TRBD1 (7 bases). V was clipped by 0 bases and J by 5 bases, with 15 bases between them. Germline V gene data show CDR1 as GTSNPN and CDR2 as SVGIG (reference sequence). The length of the CDR3 is 15 residues.

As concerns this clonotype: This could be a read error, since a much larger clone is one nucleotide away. The CDR3, as DNA: TGTGCCAGCAGTGAAACCCCGTTTTGGCTGTGTCAACCGTCCTACGAGCAGTACTTC. Translated, it gives CASSETPFWLCQPSYEQYF. This rearrangement joins TRBV6-2 or TRBV6-3 to TRBJ2-7; D is ambiguous. This CDR3 has 19 residues. The germline V gene encodes CDR1 MNHEY and CDR2 SVGEGT. V was cut by 5 bases and J by 1 base, with 27 bases left in between.

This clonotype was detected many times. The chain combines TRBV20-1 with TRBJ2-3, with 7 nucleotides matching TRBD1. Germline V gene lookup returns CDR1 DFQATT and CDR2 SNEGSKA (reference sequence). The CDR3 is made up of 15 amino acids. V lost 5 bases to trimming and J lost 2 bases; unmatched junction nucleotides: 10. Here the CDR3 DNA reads TGCAGTGCTTTGGACAGGTCGTCTCCCACAGATACGCAGTATTTT. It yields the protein CSALDRSSPTDTQYF.

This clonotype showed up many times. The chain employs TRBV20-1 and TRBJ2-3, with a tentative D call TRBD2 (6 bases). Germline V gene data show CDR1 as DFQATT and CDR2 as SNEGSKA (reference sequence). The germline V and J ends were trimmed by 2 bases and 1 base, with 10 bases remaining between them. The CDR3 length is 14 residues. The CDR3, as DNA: TGCAGTGCTAGATCCGGGAGTGGCACAGATACGCAGTATTTT. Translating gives CSARSGSGTDTQYF.

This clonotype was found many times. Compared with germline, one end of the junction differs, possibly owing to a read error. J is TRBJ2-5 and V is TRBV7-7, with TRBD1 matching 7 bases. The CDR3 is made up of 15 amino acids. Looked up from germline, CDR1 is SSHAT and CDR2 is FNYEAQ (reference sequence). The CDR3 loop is CASSLGGQPGETQYF. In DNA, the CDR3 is TGTGCTAGCAGCTTAGGGGGACAGCCAGGAGAGACCCAGTACTTC. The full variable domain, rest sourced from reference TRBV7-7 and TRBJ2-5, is GAGVSQSPRYKVTKRGQDVTLRCDPISSHATLYWYQQALGQGPEFLTYFNYEAQPDKSGLPSDRFSAERPEGSISTLTIQRTEQRDSAMYRCASSLGGQPGETQYFGPGTRLLVL.

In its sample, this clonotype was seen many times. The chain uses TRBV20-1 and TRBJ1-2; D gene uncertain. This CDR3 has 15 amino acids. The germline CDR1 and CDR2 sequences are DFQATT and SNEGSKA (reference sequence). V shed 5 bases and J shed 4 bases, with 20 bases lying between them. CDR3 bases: TGCAGTGCTTTCCCCCCATGGGCGAGCGGCTATGGCTACACCTTC. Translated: CSAFPPWASGYGYTF.

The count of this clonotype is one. This CDR3 is CATRVLAGGYNEQFF. The CDR3 DNA reads as TGTGCCACCAGGGTACTAGCTGGAGGGTACAATGAGCAGTTCTTC. The chain couples TRBV10-3 to TRBJ2-1; D is perhaps TRBD2 (6 bases). Germline CDR1 reads ENHRY; CDR2 reads SYGVKD. This CDR3 comprises 15 residues. Trimming removed 10 bases at V and 4 bases at J, with 20 bases between.

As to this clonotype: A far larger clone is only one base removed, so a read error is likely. As DNA, the CDR3 is TGTGCCACCATGATAGGGCGGTTGAACACTGAATCTTTCTTT. Translation: CATMIGRLNTESFF. The chain joins TRBV6-9 to TRBJ1-1; no firm D call. The V gene's germline CDR1 is MNHGY and CDR2 SVAAGI. The CDR3 runs 14 residues.

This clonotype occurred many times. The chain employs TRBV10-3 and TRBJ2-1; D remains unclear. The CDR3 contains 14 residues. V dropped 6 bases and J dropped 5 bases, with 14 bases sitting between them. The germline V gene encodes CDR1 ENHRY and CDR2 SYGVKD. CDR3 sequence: CAIRGNGWDNEQFF. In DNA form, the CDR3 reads TGTGCCATCAGAGGGAACGGATGGGACAATGAGCAGTTCTTC.

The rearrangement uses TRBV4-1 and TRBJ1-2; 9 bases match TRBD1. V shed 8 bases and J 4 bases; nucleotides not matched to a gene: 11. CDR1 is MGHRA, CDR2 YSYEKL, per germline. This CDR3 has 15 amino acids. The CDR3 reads CASQQNRGLSYGYTF. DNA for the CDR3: TGCGCCAGCCAGCAAAACAGGGGGCTAAGCTATGGCTACACCTTC.

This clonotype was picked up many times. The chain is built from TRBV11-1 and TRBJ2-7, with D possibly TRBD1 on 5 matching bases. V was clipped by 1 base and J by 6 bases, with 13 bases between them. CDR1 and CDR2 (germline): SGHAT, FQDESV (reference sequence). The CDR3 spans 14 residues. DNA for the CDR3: TGTGCCAGCAGCTTAGGCAGGGAATACAGCGAGCAGTACTTC. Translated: CASSLGREYSEQYF.

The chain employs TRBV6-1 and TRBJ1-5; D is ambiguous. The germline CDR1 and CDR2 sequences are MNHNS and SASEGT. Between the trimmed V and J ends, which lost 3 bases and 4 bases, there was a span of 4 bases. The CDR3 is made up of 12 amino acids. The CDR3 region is CASSEMNQPQHF. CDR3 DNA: TGTGCCAGCAGTGAGATGAATCAGCCCCAGCATTTT.

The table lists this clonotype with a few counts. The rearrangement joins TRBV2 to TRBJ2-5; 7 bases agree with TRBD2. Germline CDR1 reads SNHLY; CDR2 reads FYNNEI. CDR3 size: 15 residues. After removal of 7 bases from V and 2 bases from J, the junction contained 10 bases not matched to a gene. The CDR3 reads CASIRGTSAQETQYF. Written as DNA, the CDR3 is TGTGCCAGCATCCGGGGTACTAGCGCTCAAGAGACCCAGTACTTC.

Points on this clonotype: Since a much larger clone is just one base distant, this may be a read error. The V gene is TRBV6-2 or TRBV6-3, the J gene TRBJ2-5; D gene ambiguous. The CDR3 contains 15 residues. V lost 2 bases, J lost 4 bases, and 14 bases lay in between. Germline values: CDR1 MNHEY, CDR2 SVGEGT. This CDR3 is CASSYRRRFGETQYF. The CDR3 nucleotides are TGTGCCAGCAGTTACCGCCGCAGGTTTGGAGAGACCCAGTACTTC.

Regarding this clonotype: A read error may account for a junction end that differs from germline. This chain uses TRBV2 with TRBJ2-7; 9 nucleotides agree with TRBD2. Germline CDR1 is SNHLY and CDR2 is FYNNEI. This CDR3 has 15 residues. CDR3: CASTPSGTSYNEQYF. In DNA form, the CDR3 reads TGTGCAAGCACCCCTAGCGGGACGTCCTACAATGAGCAGTACTTC.